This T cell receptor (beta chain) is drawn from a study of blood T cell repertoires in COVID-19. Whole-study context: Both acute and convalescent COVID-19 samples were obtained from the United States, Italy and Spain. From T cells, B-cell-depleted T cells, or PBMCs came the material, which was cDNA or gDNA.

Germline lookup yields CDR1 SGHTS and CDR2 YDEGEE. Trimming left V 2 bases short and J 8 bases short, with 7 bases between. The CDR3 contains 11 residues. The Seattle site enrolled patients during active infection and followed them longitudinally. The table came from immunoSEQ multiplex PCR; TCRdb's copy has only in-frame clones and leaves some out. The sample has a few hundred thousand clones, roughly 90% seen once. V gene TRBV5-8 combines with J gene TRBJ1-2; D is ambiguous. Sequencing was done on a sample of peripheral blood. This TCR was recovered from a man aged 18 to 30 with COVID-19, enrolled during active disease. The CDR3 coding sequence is TGTGCCAGCAGCTTCCCGGGGGGCTACACCTTC. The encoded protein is CASSFPGGYTF.